This T cell receptor beta chain was sequenced in a study of identical twins. A single record per CDR3 protein comes from TCRdb applying MiXCR to the 5' RACE reads. The sample records 350,000 to 450,000 distinct CDR3 sequences, approximately 17% being singletons. The CDR3 contains 15 residues. CDR1 SGHRS and CDR2 YFSETQ come from the germline V gene. Trimming pared 4 bases from V and 1 base from J, leaving 11 bases between. This receptor was taken from a man aged 45-65 years in good health. The chain links TRBV5-1 to TRBJ2-2, with D hard to call. What was sequenced was naive T cells sorted from blood. CDR3: CASSGQGMNTGELFF. CDR3 DNA sequence: TGCGCCAGCAGCGGCCAAGGGATGAACACCGGGGAGCTGTTTTTT.